Reported below is one T cell receptor beta chain. The antigen remains undetermined. Regarding treatment: 15 Gy SBRT to primary tumor, nephrectomy 4 weeks later. Nephrectomy followed 15 Gy stereotactic body radiation by 4 weeks. This renal cell carcinoma was of the clear cell type. The junction had 1 base not matched to a gene; V was cut back by 3 bases and J by 4 bases. The CDR3 consists of 16 residues. Germline CDR1 is SGHVS and CDR2 is FNYEAQ. Here immunoSEQ multiplex PCR was the method, and the copy in TCRdb shows in-frame clones only, minus some. The table lists 19,000 or so clones, roughly two thirds of them singletons. This sample was taken from a study of radiation and T cells in renal cell carcinoma. Study-wide results and limits: From baseline, blood top tumor clonotypes peaked at 2 weeks post-radiation. No pretreatment tumor biopsies were available for baseline clonotypes.

The clonotype originates from a woman aged 70-85 years with renal cell carcinoma. The genes are TRBV7-6 and TRBJ2-2, with TRBD2 matching over 14 bases. The material was tumor tissue, obtained from a patient whose treatment included radiotherapy and nephrectomy. Here the CDR3 DNA reads TGTGCCAGCAGCTTTGGACTAGCGGGGGGCACCGGGGAGCTGTTTTTT. This gives the protein CASSFGLAGGTGELFF.